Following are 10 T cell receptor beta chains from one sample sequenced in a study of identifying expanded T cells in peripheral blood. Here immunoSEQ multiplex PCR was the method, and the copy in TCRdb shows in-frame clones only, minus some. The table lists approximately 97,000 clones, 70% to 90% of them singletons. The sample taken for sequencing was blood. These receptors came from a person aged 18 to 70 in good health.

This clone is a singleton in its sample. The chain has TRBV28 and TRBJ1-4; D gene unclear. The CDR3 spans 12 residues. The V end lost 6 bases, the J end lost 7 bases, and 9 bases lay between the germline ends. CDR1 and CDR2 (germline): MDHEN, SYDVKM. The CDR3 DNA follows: TGTGCCAGCAGCTTGAGGAGTGAAAAACTGTTTTTT. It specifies CASSLRSEKLFF. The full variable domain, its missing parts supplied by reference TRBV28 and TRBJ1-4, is DVKVTQSSRYLVKRTGEKVFLECVQDMDHENMFWYRQDPGLGLRLIYFSYDVKMKEKGDIPEGYSVSREKKERFSLILESASTNQTSMYLCASSLRSEKLFFGSGTQLSVL.

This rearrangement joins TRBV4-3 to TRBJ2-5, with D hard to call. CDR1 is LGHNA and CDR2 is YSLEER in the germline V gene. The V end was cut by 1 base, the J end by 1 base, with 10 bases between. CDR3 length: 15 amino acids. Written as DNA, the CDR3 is TGCGCCAGCAGCCAAGGAGGCCGGGCCCAAGAGACCCAGTACTTC. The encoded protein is CASSQGGRAQETQYF.

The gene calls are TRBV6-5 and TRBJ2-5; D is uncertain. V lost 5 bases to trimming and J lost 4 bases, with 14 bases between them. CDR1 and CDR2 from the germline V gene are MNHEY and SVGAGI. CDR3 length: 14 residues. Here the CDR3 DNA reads TGTGCCAGCAGTACGTTACTAAGGTCAGAGACCCAGTACTTC. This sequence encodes CASSTLLRSETQYF.

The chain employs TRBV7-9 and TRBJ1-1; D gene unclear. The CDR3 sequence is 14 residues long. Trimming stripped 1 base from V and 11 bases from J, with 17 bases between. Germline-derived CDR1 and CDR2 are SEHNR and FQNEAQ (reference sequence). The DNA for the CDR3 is TGTGCCAGCAGCTTAGAACACGGTATGGGGTTTGCTTTCTTT. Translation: CASSLEHGMGFAFF.

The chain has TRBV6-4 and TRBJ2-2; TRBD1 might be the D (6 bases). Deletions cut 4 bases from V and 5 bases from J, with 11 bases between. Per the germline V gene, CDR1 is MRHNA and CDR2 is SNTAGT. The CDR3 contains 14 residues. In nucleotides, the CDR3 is TGTGCCAGCAGTGCTCAACAGGGAACCGGGGAGCTGTTTTTT. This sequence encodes CASSAQQGTGELFF.

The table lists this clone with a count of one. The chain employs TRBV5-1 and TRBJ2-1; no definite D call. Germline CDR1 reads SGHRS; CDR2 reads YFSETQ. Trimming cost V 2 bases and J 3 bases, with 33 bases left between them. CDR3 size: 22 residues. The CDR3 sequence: CASSFKSPKGQVPIAIYNEQFF. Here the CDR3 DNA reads TGCGCCAGCAGCTTCAAATCCCCTAAAGGGCAGGTCCCCATAGCTATCTACAATGAGCAGTTCTTC.

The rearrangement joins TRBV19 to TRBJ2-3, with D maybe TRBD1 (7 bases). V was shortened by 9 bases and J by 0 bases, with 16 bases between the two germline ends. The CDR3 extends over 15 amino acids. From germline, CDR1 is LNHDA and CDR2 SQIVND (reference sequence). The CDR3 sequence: CASRGTDFSTDTQYF. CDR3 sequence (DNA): TGTGCCAGCCGGGGGACAGATTTTAGCACAGATACGCAGTATTTT.

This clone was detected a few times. In DNA, the CDR3 is TGTGCCAGTAGTATCTCCCCGACAGGGATAGGAGGCTACACCTTC. This codes for CASSISPTGIGGYTF. The chain couples TRBV19 to TRBJ1-2, with 7 positions matching TRBD1. With V trimmed by 3 bases and J by 8 bases, 12 bases remained unmatched. From germline, CDR1 is LNHDA and CDR2 SQIVND (reference sequence). The CDR3 sequence is 15 residues long.

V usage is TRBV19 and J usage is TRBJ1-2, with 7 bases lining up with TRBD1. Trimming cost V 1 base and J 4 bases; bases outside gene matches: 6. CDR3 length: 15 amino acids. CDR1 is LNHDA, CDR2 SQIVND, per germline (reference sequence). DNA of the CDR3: TGTGCCAGTAGTATAGGATCGGGACAGTTCTATGGCTACACCTTC. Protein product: CASSIGSGQFYGYTF.

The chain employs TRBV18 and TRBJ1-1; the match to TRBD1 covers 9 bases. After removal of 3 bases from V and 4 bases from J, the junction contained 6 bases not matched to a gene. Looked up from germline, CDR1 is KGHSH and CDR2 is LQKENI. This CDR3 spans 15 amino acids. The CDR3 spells CASSPRQGVGTEAFF. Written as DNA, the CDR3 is TGTGCCAGCTCACCGAGACAGGGGGTCGGCACTGAAGCTTTCTTT.